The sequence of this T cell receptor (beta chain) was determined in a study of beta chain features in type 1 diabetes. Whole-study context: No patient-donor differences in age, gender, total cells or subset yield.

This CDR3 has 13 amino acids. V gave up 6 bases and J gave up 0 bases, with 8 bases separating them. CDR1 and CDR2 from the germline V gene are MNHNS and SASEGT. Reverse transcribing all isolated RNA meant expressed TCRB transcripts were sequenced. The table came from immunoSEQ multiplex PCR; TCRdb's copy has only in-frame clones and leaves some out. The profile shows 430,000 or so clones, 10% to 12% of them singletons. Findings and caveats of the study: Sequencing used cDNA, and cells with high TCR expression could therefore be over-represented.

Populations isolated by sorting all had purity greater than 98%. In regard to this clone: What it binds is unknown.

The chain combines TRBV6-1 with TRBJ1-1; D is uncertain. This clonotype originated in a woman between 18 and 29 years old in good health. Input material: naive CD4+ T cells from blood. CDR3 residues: CASRESLNTEAFF. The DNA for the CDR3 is TGTGCCAGCAGAGAATCTTTGAACACTGAAGCTTTCTTT.